What follows are 31 T cell receptor beta chains derived from one specimen sequenced in a study of early T cells in non-severe SARS-CoV-2 infection. MiXCR, run by TCRdb on the 5' RACE reads, gives a single entry per CDR3 protein. The table lists about 88,000 distinct CDR3 sequences, 15% of them singletons, with around 5.4% in the top ten. Sequencing was performed on whole blood. All receptors derive from an adult who was a healthcare worker with PCR-confirmed SARS-CoV-2 infection or an uninfected control (not recorded which).

This clonotype was detected only a few times. The chain joins TRBV6-2 or TRBV6-3 to TRBJ2-3; the D is unclear. Germline lookup yields CDR1 MNHEY and CDR2 SVGEGT. The V end was cut by 4 bases, the J end by 5 bases, with 10 bases between. The CDR3 is 13 amino acids. The DNA of the CDR3 is TGTGCCAGCAGTTCCCTGGCTCAAGATACGCAGTATTTT. It translates to CASSSLAQDTQYF.

This chain joins TRBV30 and TRBJ2-7; D is uncertain. Trimming left V 1 base short and J 6 bases short, with 13 bases between. The CDR3 extends over 13 amino acids. Germline CDR1 is GTSNPN and CDR2 is SVGIG (reference sequence). The CDR3 loop reads CAWSALQISEQYF. In nucleotides, the CDR3 is TGTGCCTGGAGTGCCCTCCAGATTTCCGAGCAGTACTTC. Full variable domain (rest looked up from reference TRBV30 and TRBJ2-7): SQTIHQWPATLVQPVGSPLSLECTVEGTSNPNLYWYRQAAGRGLQLLFYSVGIGQISSEVPQNLSASRPQDRQFILSSKKLLLSDSGFYLCAWSALQISEQYFGPGTRLTVT.

The CDR3 protein is CASSFSGVGYYNEQFF. Here the CDR3 DNA reads TGTGCCAGCAGCTTTTCGGGAGTAGGGTATTACAATGAGCAGTTCTTC. V usage is TRBV11-2 and J usage is TRBJ2-1; a weak D match, TRBD2 (6 bases). V was cut by 3 bases and J by 4 bases, with 16 bases left in between. Germline V gene sequence: CDR1 SGHAT, CDR2 FQNNGV. The CDR3 has 16 amino acids.

V gene TRBV28 combines with J gene TRBJ2-6; D is ambiguous. CDR1 MDHEN and CDR2 SYDVKM come from the germline V gene. The CDR3 consists of 15 residues. The V and J ends lost 6 bases and 0 bases respectively, with 9 bases between them. Here the CDR3 reads CASSKGGSGANVLTF. Here the CDR3 DNA reads TGTGCCAGCAGCAAGGGCGGCTCTGGGGCCAACGTCCTGACTTTC. Combining the CDR3 with reference TRBV28 and TRBJ2-6 gives the whole variable domain DVKVTQSSRYLVKRTGEKVFLECVQDMDHENMFWYRQDPGLGLRLIYFSYDVKMKEKGDIPEGYSVSREKKERFSLILESASTNQTSMYLCASSKGGSGANVLTFGAGSRLTVL.

This clonotype was found a few times. The chain couples TRBV7-9 to TRBJ1-2, with D uncertain. CDR1 and CDR2 from the germline V gene are SEHNR and FQNEAQ (reference sequence). Trimming took off 4 bases at V and 6 bases at J, with 21 bases between the two ends. CDR3 length equals 16 residues. The CDR3 is CASSSPGAGTSHGYTF. The CDR3 DNA sequence: TGTGCCAGCAGCTCCCCGGGAGCCGGAACGTCCCATGGCTACACCTTC.

This clonotype was observed a few times. This chain connects TRBV9 to TRBJ1-1; the D is unclear. V dropped 4 bases and J dropped 3 bases, with 10 bases sitting between them. Germline V CDR1 and CDR2: SGDLS, YYNGEE. CDR3 length equals 13 residues. The DNA for the CDR3 is TGTGCCAGCAGCTTCCTGCCGGACACTGAAGCTTTCTTT. It yields the protein CASSFLPDTEAFF.

This clonotype turned up a few times. The chain is built from TRBV4-1 and TRBJ2-7; no clear D gene. CDR1 and CDR2 from the germline V gene are MGHRA and YSYEKL. Trimming shortened V by 0 bases and J by 4 bases, and 10 bases separated the two germline ends. The CDR3 runs 14 residues. The CDR3 is CASSQDFARYEQYF. CDR3 nucleotides: TGCGCCAGCAGCCAAGATTTTGCCAGATACGAGCAGTACTTC.

This chain links TRBV7-6 with TRBJ2-3, with a tentative D call TRBD2 (6 bases). The length of the CDR3 is 18 residues. With 4 bases removed from V and 1 base from J, the gap between germline ends came to 21 bases. CDR1 is SGHVS, CDR2 FNYEAQ, per germline. The CDR3 loop is CASSSTILSGSRTDTQYF. The CDR3 DNA reads as TGTGCCAGCAGCTCCACTATCCTATCCGGGAGCCGCACAGATACGCAGTATTTT.

This clonotype appeared a few times. CDR3 in amino acids: CASSLGGPQETQYF. Written as DNA, the CDR3 is TGTGCCAGCAGCTTAGGGGGACCCCAAGAGACCCAGTACTTC. The rearrangement joins TRBV7-2 to TRBJ2-5; D may correspond to TRBD1 or TRBD2 (5 bases each). Germline V gene lookup returns CDR1 SGHTA and CDR2 FQGNSA. The CDR3 loop spans 14 amino acids. Trimming shortened V by 1 base and J by 1 base, and 7 bases separated the two germline ends.

A few counts support this clonotype. The V and J genes are TRBV20-1 and TRBJ2-1; D is unresolved. Trimming shortened V by 5 bases and J by 3 bases, and 2 bases separated the two germline ends. CDR1 is DFQATT, CDR2 SNEGSKA, per germline (reference sequence). The length of the CDR3 is 10 residues. Here the CDR3 reads CSAFYNEQFF. In DNA, the CDR3 is TGCAGTGCTTTCTACAATGAGCAGTTCTTC.

With regard to this clonotype: The junction and the germline gene differ at one end; a read error may be behind it. V usage is TRBV9 and J usage is TRBJ2-1; D unclear. CDR3 length: 14 residues. CDR1 and CDR2 (germline): SGDLS, YYNGEE. DNA for the CDR3: TGTGCCAGCAGCGCCTATCCGTGGGCCGATGAACAGTTCTTC. This encodes CASSAYPWADEQFF.

This clonotype has only a few counts. V usage is TRBV10-3 and J usage is TRBJ2-3; D unclear. This CDR3 is 12 amino acids long. CDR1 ENHRY and CDR2 SYGVKD come from the germline V gene. V was clipped by 2 bases and J by 4 bases, with 4 bases between them. CDR3 residues: CAISERADTQYF. DNA of the CDR3: TGTGCCATCAGTGAGAGGGCAGATACGCAGTATTTT.

The CDR3, as DNA: TGTGCCAGCAGCTTGGCTAGCGGGGGCAATGAGCAGTTCTTC. Translation: CASSLASGGNEQFF. The chain links TRBV7-6 to TRBJ2-1; TRBD2 matches 10 bases. Trimming cost V 3 bases and J 6 bases; bases outside gene matches: 2. CDR1 and CDR2 (germline): SGHVS, FNYEAQ. The CDR3 totals 14 residues.

This clonotype was detected many times. CDR3 region: CASNSDSYYEQYF. For the CDR3, the DNA is TGTGCCAGCAACTCGGACTCGTACTACGAGCAGTACTTC. The genes are TRBV12-3 or TRBV12-4 and TRBJ2-7; a possible D gene is TRBD2 (5 bases). The CDR3 is 13 amino acids. Trimming took 7 bases from V and 3 from J, leaving 13 bases between them.

This clonotype was observed at least ten times. This chain uses TRBV20-1 with TRBJ1-5; TRBD1 might be the D (6 bases). The CDR3 has 13 amino acids. The V end lost 4 bases, the J end lost 5 bases, and 12 bases lay between the germline ends. CDR1 is DFQATT and CDR2 is SNEGSKA in the germline V gene (reference sequence). CDR3 region: CSAKPPGDQPQHF. Written as DNA, the CDR3 is TGCAGTGCTAAACCCCCAGGGGATCAGCCCCAGCATTTT.

This chain uses TRBV2 with TRBJ2-5, with D possibly being TRBD1 (6 bases). V lost 9 bases, J lost 2 bases, and 19 bases lay in between. Looked up from germline, CDR1 is SNHLY and CDR2 is FYNNEI. CDR3 length equals 15 residues. CDR3 in amino acids: CASRQNPDRQETQYF. Here the CDR3 DNA reads TGTGCCAGTAGGCAAAACCCAGACAGGCAAGAGACCCAGTACTTC.

This clonotype has at least ten counts. The genes are TRBV23-1 and TRBJ2-1; tentative D call: TRBD2 (5 bases). TRBV23-1 is given ORF status, its function remaining uncertain. Trimming took 6 bases from V and 5 from J, leaving 20 bases between them. The CDR3 length is 16 residues. The CDR3 DNA reads TGCGCCAGCAGACCTTCGTGGAGGATGAGCCACAATGAGCAGTTCTTC. This gives the protein CASRPSWRMSHNEQFF.

This clonotype was seen a handful of times. The gene calls are TRBV7-8 and TRBJ2-3; unclear D gene. Germline V gene data show CDR1 as SGHVS and CDR2 as FQNEAQ. This CDR3 has 14 residues. Trimming pared 5 bases from V and 5 bases from J, leaving 14 bases between. This CDR3 is CASSPPRVGDTQYF. CDR3 nucleotide sequence: TGTGCCAGCAGCCCGCCTCGGGTCGGAGATACGCAGTATTTT.

This clonotype was picked up a small number of times. The chain recombines TRBV30 with TRBJ2-2, with a tentative D call TRBD2 (5 bases). Trimming removed 1 base from V and 4 bases from J, with 16 bases in between. The germline V gene has CDR1 GTSNPN and CDR2 SVGIG (reference sequence). The CDR3 is 16 residues long. The CDR3 loop is CAWSEGVSLLTGELFF. The CDR3 DNA sequence: TGTGCCTGGAGTGAGGGAGTCAGTTTACTCACCGGGGAGCTGTTTTTT.

The V call is TRBV3-1, the J call TRBJ2-7, with D uncertain. Germline CDR1 reads LGHDT; CDR2 reads YNNKEL (reference sequence). The CDR3 has 12 amino acids. The ends were cut back, 2 bases at V and 2 bases at J, with 4 bases in the middle. The CDR3 loop is CASSQRTYEQYF. CDR3 in DNA: TGTGCCAGCAGCCAACGGACCTACGAGCAGTACTTC.

This clonotype was found a few times. This chain joins TRBV12-3 or TRBV12-4 and TRBJ2-3, with D possibly being TRBD2 (6 bases). The CDR3 is made up of 13 amino acids. V lost 3 bases to trimming and J lost 5 bases, with 9 bases between them. The CDR3 loop is CASSFLGGDTQYF. The DNA for the CDR3 is TGTGCCAGCAGTTTCCTGGGGGGAGATACGCAGTATTTT.

This clonotype has a handful of counts. The chain joins TRBV2 to TRBJ2-1, with 8 bases matching TRBD2. Per the germline V gene, CDR1 is SNHLY and CDR2 is FYNNEI. CDR3 length: 14 residues. Unmatched junction bases numbered 6, after V lost 8 bases and J lost 3 bases. The CDR3, as DNA: TGTGCCAGCGGCTCCGGGAGGGACTACAATGAGCAGTTCTTC. Residues: CASGSGRDYNEQFF.

V and J are TRBV14 and TRBJ2-1, with D perhaps matching TRBD1 (6 bases). The length of the CDR3 is 13 residues. The germline gives CDR1 SGHDN, CDR2 FVKESK. Between the trimmed V and J ends, which lost 4 bases and 7 bases, there was a span of 11 bases. CDR3 in amino acids: CASSRSQGNEQFF. The CDR3 nucleotides are TGTGCCAGCAGCCGTAGTCAGGGGAATGAGCAGTTCTTC. The full variable domain, completed using reference TRBV14 and TRBJ2-1, is EAGVTQFPSHSVIEKGQTVTLRCDPISGHDNLYWYRRVMGKEIKFLLHFVKESKQDESGMPNNRFLAERTGGTYSTLKVQPAELEDSGVYFCASSRSQGNEQFFGPGTRLTVL.

The genes are TRBV11-2 and TRBJ1-2; D is uncertain. CDR3 size: 13 residues. CDR1 is SGHAT, CDR2 FQNNGV, per germline. Between the trimmed V and J ends, which lost 2 bases and 8 bases, there was a span of 12 bases. CDR3 residues: CASSLTRREGYTF. The CDR3 DNA is TGTGCCAGCAGCTTAACTCGGCGGGAGGGCTACACCTTC. Full variable domain (remainder filled in from reference TRBV11-2 and TRBJ1-2): EAGVAQSPRYKIIEKRQSVAFWCNPISGHATLYWYQQILGQGPKLLIQFQNNGVVDDSQLPKDRFSAERLKGVDSTLKIQPAKLEDSAVYLCASSLTRREGYTFGSGTRLTVV.

The chain carries TRBV28 and TRBJ2-7, with D possibly TRBD1 on 6 matching bases. The CDR3 spans 16 residues. V was trimmed by 4 bases and J by 2 bases, leaving 18 bases between them. CDR1 and CDR2 (germline): MDHEN, SYDVKM. CDR3 sequence: CASSSPGEGHPYEQYF. The CDR3 coding sequence is TGTGCCAGCAGTTCCCCAGGGGAAGGTCACCCCTACGAGCAGTACTTC.

The rearrangement joins TRBV20-1 to TRBJ2-7, with 9 positions matching TRBD1. There are 12 residues in the CDR3. CDR1 DFQATT and CDR2 SNEGSKA come from the germline V gene (reference sequence). The J segment lost 6 bases and the V segment lost 6 bases, leaving 6 bases of the junction unmatched. The CDR3 bases are TGCAGTGCGGGTGGACAGGGGCCCGAGCAGTACTTC. Translation: CSAGGQGPEQYF.

This clonotype was counted between two and nine times. This chain uses TRBV12-3 or TRBV12-4 with TRBJ2-7; D is ambiguous. The CDR3 has 12 amino acids. Trimming stripped 1 base from V and 5 bases from J, with 6 bases between. The CDR3 region has the DNA TGTGCCAGCAGTTTAGAGAGGAACGAGCAGTACTTC. Protein sequence: CASSLERNEQYF.

The CDR3 spells CASSQERSSYNEQFF. The CDR3 DNA reads as TGTGCCAGCAGCCAAGAAAGGAGCTCCTACAATGAGCAGTTCTTC. The chain employs TRBV14 and TRBJ2-1; unclear D gene. Germline assignment: CDR1 SGHDN and CDR2 FVKESK. V was cut by 0 bases and J by 0 bases, with 6 bases left in between. The CDR3 sequence is 15 residues long. Together with reference TRBV14 and TRBJ2-1, the CDR3 gives the full variable domain: EAGVTQFPSHSVIEKGQTVTLRCDPISGHDNLYWYRRVMGKEIKFLLHFVKESKQDESGMPNNRFLAERTGGTYSTLKVQPAELEDSGVYFCASSQERSSYNEQFFGPGTRLTVL.

This clonotype was counted at least ten times. The chain has TRBV20-1 and TRBJ2-7; the D gene could be TRBD1 or TRBD2 (5 bases each). The ends were cut back, 5 bases at V and 3 bases at J, with 17 bases in the middle. The CDR3 is 14 amino acids. Per germline, CDR1 DFQATT and CDR2 SNEGSKA (reference sequence). Here the CDR3 reads CSAPGTPDLYEQYF. The CDR3 DNA sequence: TGCAGTGCTCCGGGGACCCCAGACCTCTACGAGCAGTACTTC.

This clonotype was counted a few times. The chain recombines TRBV12-3 or TRBV12-4 with TRBJ2-7, with D tentatively TRBD1 or TRBD2 (5 bases each). Trimming removed 6 bases at V and 3 bases at J, with 15 bases between. This CDR3 region has 14 residues. In DNA, the CDR3 is TGTGCCAGCAGCCCGGGGACCCCAGACTACGAGCAGTACTTC. Translating it yields CASSPGTPDYEQYF.

The V gene is TRBV7-9, the J gene TRBJ2-1; the match to TRBD2 covers 11 bases. The length of the CDR3 is 13 residues. V shed 6 bases and J 11 bases; nucleotides not matched to a gene: 6. The germline CDR1 and CDR2 sequences are SEHNR and FQNEAQ (reference sequence). CDR3 region: CASSSTSGNQQFF. DNA of the CDR3: TGTGCCAGCAGTTCGACTAGCGGGAATCAGCAGTTCTTC.